Listed below are T cell receptor beta chains from one sample, sequenced in a study of blood T cell repertoires in COVID-19. Only in-frame clones appear in the TCRdb table, and some are missing; sequencing was by immunoSEQ multiplex PCR. The sample has under 140,000 clones, roughly 80% seen once. Sequencing input: peripheral blood. The receptors stem from a woman aged 55-70 years with acute or convalescent COVID-19. The CDR3 runs from the conserved cysteine through the conserved F or W. Fields, in order: V gene, D gene, clone size, J gene, CDR3 DNA, CDR3 protein. A D gene is named only where the DNA matches it firmly. Rows may omit the clone size; those that give it use once, few, many or a size class.

V: TRBV6-1; D: .; size: once; J: TRBJ1-1; DNA: TGTGCCAGCAGTGAAGTACAGATCACTGAAGCTTTCTTT; CDR3: CASSEVQITEAFF
V: TRBV4-3; D: TRBD1; size: .; J: TRBJ1-6; DNA: TGCGCCAGCAGCCAAGACGGACAGGGTAATTCACCCCTCCACTTT; CDR3: CASSQDGQGNSPLHF
V: TRBV28; D: TRBD2; size: .; J: TRBJ2-1; DNA: TGTGCCAGCAGTCCTCCGGGGCTAGCGGGGACCTTTAATGAGCAGTTCTTC; CDR3: CASSPPGLAGTFNEQFF
V: TRBV5-4; D: TRBD1; size: .; J: TRBJ1-2; DNA: TGTGCCAGCAGCCAGATGTTACAGGGGTCCTATGGCTACACCTTC; CDR3: CASSQMLQGSYGYTF
V: TRBV25-1; D: .; size: .; J: TRBJ1-2; DNA: TGTGCCAGCAGCCAATACCAGGGTTTTGGGTATGGCTACACCTTC; CDR3: CASSQYQGFGYGYTF
V: TRBV5-6; D: .; size: .; J: TRBJ2-1; DNA: TGTGCCAGCAGCTCGGAAGGAGGGGCAAGTACGAATGAGCAGTTCTTC; CDR3: CASSSEGGASTNEQFF
V: TRBV4-1; D: .; size: .; J: TRBJ2-5; DNA: TGCGCCAGCAGCCAAGTTCCGGGGGAGACCCAGTACTTC; CDR3: CASSQVPGETQYF
V: TRBV15; D: .; size: .; J: TRBJ2-3; DNA: TGTGCCACCAGCAGAGGCCTAGAAGAAAGCACAGATACGCAGTATTTT; CDR3: CATSRGLEESTDTQYF
V: TRBV19; D: .; size: .; J: TRBJ1-5; DNA: TGTGCCAGTAGTATAGATATGGGCGACCAGGGCCCCCAGCATTTT; CDR3: CASSIDMGDQGPQHF
V: TRBV5-6; D: TRBD2; size: .; J: TRBJ2-7; DNA: TGTGCCAGCAGCTCCCCTTTGCGGGGGGTCAGGGACGAGCAGTACTTC; CDR3: CASSSPLRGVRDEQYF
V: TRBV11-2; D: .; size: .; J: TRBJ1-1; DNA: TGTGCCAGCAGCTTGTATGGGGGCTACACTGAAGCTTTCTTT; CDR3: CASSLYGGYTEAFF
V: TRBV7-2; D: TRBD1; size: .; J: TRBJ1-6; DNA: TGTGCCAGCAGCTTAGAGGGGGCAGGGCTTAATTCACCCCTCCACTTT; CDR3: CASSLEGAGLNSPLHF
V: TRBV7-9; D: .; size: .; J: TRBJ1-5; DNA: TGTGCCAGCACCCTAGGGGGTGTTCAGCCCCAGCATTTT; CDR3: CASTLGGVQPQHF
V: TRBV4-3; D: TRBD1; size: few; J: TRBJ1-6; DNA: TGCGCCAGCAGCCAGGAACGACAGGGGCTATTGCCCCTCCACTTT; CDR3: CASSQERQGLLPLHF
V: TRBV3-1/TRBV3-2; D: .; size: .; J: TRBJ1-2; DNA: TGTGCCAGCAGTCCCTTCAGGGAAGGCTATGGCTACACCTTC; CDR3: CASSPFREGYGYTF
V: TRBV19; D: TRBD1; size: .; J: TRBJ1-2; DNA: TGTGCCAGTGCGCAGGGGGTCGGGGGTTTCTTCTATGGCTACACCTTC; CDR3: CASAQGVGGFFYGYTF
V: TRBV7-2; D: TRBD1; size: .; J: TRBJ2-7; DNA: TGTGCCAGCAGCAGCCAGCAGGGGGTCGAGCAGTACTTC; CDR3: CASSSQQGVEQYF
V: TRBV7-2; D: TRBD1; size: .; J: TRBJ1-6; DNA: TGTGCCAGCAGCTTAGCGGGACAGGGGGATTCACCCCTCCACTTT; CDR3: CASSLAGQGDSPLHF
V: TRBV11-2; D: .; size: .; J: TRBJ1-1; DNA: TGTGCCAGCAGCCCCCGACCCAGGGACACTGAAGCTTTCTTT; CDR3: CASSPRPRDTEAFF
V: TRBV5-1; D: .; size: few; J: TRBJ1-4; DNA: TGCGCCAGCAGCTCAGGGCCAGGGCGTAATGAAAAACTGTTTTTT; CDR3: CASSSGPGRNEKLFF
V: TRBV3-1/TRBV3-2; D: TRBD1; size: .; J: TRBJ2-5; DNA: TGTGCCAGCAGCCAAGATATGCGCAGGGGGTCCCAGTACTTC; CDR3: CASSQDMRRGSQYF
V: TRBV5-1; D: TRBD1; size: .; J: TRBJ2-1; DNA: TGCGCCAGCAGCTTGGATGGGACAGGGCACAATGAGCAGTTCTTC; CDR3: CASSLDGTGHNEQFF
V: TRBV11-3; D: TRBD1; size: .; J: TRBJ1-1; DNA: TGTGCCAGCAGGTTTACACAGGGGGCGGGTGAAGCTTTCTTT; CDR3: CASRFTQGAGEAFF
V: TRBV10-3; D: TRBD1; size: .; J: TRBJ1-2; DNA: TGTGCCATCAGACCGGGACAGGTCCCCTATGGCTACACCTTC; CDR3: CAIRPGQVPYGYTF
V: TRBV28; D: TRBD1; size: .; J: TRBJ1-6; DNA: TGTGCCAGCAGTTTGCCCCTAGGGGGCGGTAATTCACCCCTCCACTTT; CDR3: CASSLPLGGGNSPLHF
V: TRBV7-2; D: .; size: .; J: TRBJ1-1; DNA: TGTGCCAGCAGCCTCGTGGTGGAGTTCACTGAAGCTTTCTTT; CDR3: CASSLVVEFTEAFF
V: TRBV5-1; D: .; size: .; J: TRBJ1-2; DNA: TGCGCCAGCAGCACCGGTGACAGGACCTATGGCTACACCTTC; CDR3: CASSTGDRTYGYTF
V: TRBV5-6; D: TRBD1; size: .; J: TRBJ2-2; DNA: TGTGCCAGCAGTCCCGGGACAGGTTACACCGGGGAGCTGTTTTTT; CDR3: CASSPGTGYTGELFF
V: TRBV30; D: .; size: .; J: TRBJ1-6; DNA: TGTGCCTGGAATCCGGGGGATAATTCACCCCTCCACTTT; CDR3: CAWNPGDNSPLHF
V: TRBV9; D: TRBD2; size: .; J: TRBJ2-1; DNA: TGTGCCAGCAGCCCCGGGGGGGGACCCCACAATGAGCAGTTCTTC; CDR3: CASSPGGGPHNEQFF
V: TRBV7-9; D: .; size: .; J: TRBJ2-7; DNA: TGTGCCAGCAGCTCCAACTACGAGCAGTACTTC; CDR3: CASSSNYEQYF
V: TRBV11-3; D: .; size: .; J: TRBJ1-1; DNA: TGTGCCAGCAGCTTAGATGGTTGGGAGGGGGACACTGAAGCTTTCTTT; CDR3: CASSLDGWEGDTEAFF
V: TRBV11-2; D: TRBD1; size: .; J: TRBJ2-1; DNA: TGTGCCAGCAGCTTAGTAGGACAGGGTTATTATTACAATGAGCAGTTCTTC; CDR3: CASSLVGQGYYYNEQFF
V: TRBV6-1; D: TRBD1; size: .; J: TRBJ1-2; DNA: TGTGCCAGCAGTGATTTACAGGGGCAGGGTAGATATGGCTACACCTTC; CDR3: CASSDLQGQGRYGYTF
V: TRBV6-2/TRBV6-3; D: TRBD1; size: .; J: TRBJ2-3; DNA: TGTGCCAGCAGTCCACAGGGGGCCAGCACAGATACGCAGTATTTT; CDR3: CASSPQGASTDTQYF
V: TRBV7-3; D: .; size: .; J: TRBJ2-1; DNA: TGTGCCAGCAGCTTAACCAGGGGGACTGGCGGGTACAATGAGCAGTTCTTC; CDR3: CASSLTRGTGGYNEQFF
V: TRBV28; D: TRBD1; size: .; J: TRBJ1-2; DNA: TGTGCCAGCAGAAGGACAGGCGGCGACTATGGCTACACCTTC; CDR3: CASRRTGGDYGYTF
V: TRBV6-2/TRBV6-3; D: TRBD1; size: .; J: TRBJ1-2; DNA: TGTGCCAGCAGTTACGAGACAGGGAACGGCTACACCTTC; CDR3: CASSYETGNGYTF
V: TRBV10-3; D: TRBD1; size: .; J: TRBJ2-3; DNA: TGTGCCATCATGATGGGACAGGGGGGCACAGATACGCAGTATTTT; CDR3: CAIMMGQGGTDTQYF
V: TRBV5-5; D: TRBD2; size: .; J: TRBJ2-7; DNA: TGTGCCAGCAGCCGTAGCGGGGGGGCGCGGGGCGAGCAGTACTTC; CDR3: CASSRSGGARGEQYF
V: TRBV7-9; D: TRBD2; size: once; J: TRBJ2-7; DNA: TGTGCCAGCAGCCCGAGCGGGGGGGCCTACGAGCAGTACTTC; CDR3: CASSPSGGAYEQYF
V: TRBV7-6; D: TRBD2; size: .; J: TRBJ2-3; DNA: TGTGCCAGCAGCCCCCCGGGGGGGCTCACAGATACGCAGTATTTT; CDR3: CASSPPGGLTDTQYF
V: TRBV28; D: .; size: .; J: TRBJ1-5; DNA: TGTGCCAGCAGTTTAGGTGGAGGGGCGACCCGCCTGGGTCAGCCCCAGCATTTT; CDR3: CASSLGGGATRLGQPQHF
V: TRBV27; D: TRBD1; size: .; J: TRBJ1-4; DNA: TGTGCCAGCAGTTCCCTGAAGCGGGACAGGGGAAATGAAAAACTGTTTTTT; CDR3: CASSSLKRDRGNEKLFF
V: TRBV18; D: TRBD2; size: .; J: TRBJ2-1; DNA: TGTGCCAGCTCACCCGGCGGGGGTGGCAATGAGCAGTTCTTC; CDR3: CASSPGGGGNEQFF
V: TRBV6-6; D: .; size: .; J: TRBJ1-2; DNA: TGTGCCAGCACCAACGGGAAACAGGGATATAACTATGGCTACACCTTC; CDR3: CASTNGKQGYNYGYTF
V: TRBV5-1; D: TRBD2; size: .; J: TRBJ2-5; DNA: TGCGCCAGCAGCCGTGGGACTAGCGGGGAATTCCAAGAGACCCAGTACTTC; CDR3: CASSRGTSGEFQETQYF
V: TRBV2; D: .; size: .; J: TRBJ2-3; DNA: TGTGCCAGCAGTGAAGGTTGGCGGCCCAGCACAGATACGCAGTATTTT; CDR3: CASSEGWRPSTDTQYF
V: TRBV27; D: TRBD1; size: .; J: TRBJ1-2; DNA: TGTGCCAGCAGTACCGGACAGGGAGCTAACTATGGCTACACCTTC; CDR3: CASSTGQGANYGYTF
V: TRBV25-1; D: TRBD1; size: .; J: TRBJ1-2; DNA: TGTGCCAGCAACAGGGGGGACTATGGCTACACCTTC; CDR3: CASNRGDYGYTF